This TCR beta chain emerged from a study of T cells in Graves' hyperthyroidism and ophthalmopathy. V gave up 6 bases and J gave up 5 bases; unmatched junction bases: 12. CDR3 size: 16 residues. TCR beta CDR3 sequences were amplified from RNA transcripts. TCR CDR3 underwent first-round RT-PCR with the HTBI primer set. In TCRdb, the multiplex PCR reads were re-called with MiXCR into one record per CDR3 protein. Found here are about 300,000 distinct CDR3 sequences, 15% to 20% of them singletons; the top ten hold roughly a third. The rearrangement joins TRBV12-3 or TRBV12-4 to TRBJ2-5; 10 nucleotides line up with TRBD2. This TCR derives from a man aged 25 to 40 with Graves' hyperthyroidism. The sequenced material came from blood. The CDR3, as DNA: TGTGCCAGCAGCACCCTAGCGGGAGTATTTCAGGAGACCCAGTACTTC. Amino acid sequence: CASSTLAGVFQETQYF.